Following are 10 T cell receptor beta chains from one sample sequenced in a study of blood T cells in healthy people across ages. With a J-beta primer mix and a sample-barcoded 5' primer, a second PCR ran roughly 7 to 11 cycles. TCRdb recomputed calls from the 5' RACE reads with MiXCR, one row per CDR3 protein. Of hundreds of thousands of distinct CDR3 sequences listed, about 24% were seen once; the top ten hold roughly 22%. The sample taken for sequencing was blood. The receptors shown here come from a man aged 65 to 79 in good health.

This clonotype was detected a few times. The rearrangement uses TRBV6-5 and TRBJ2-7; D is unresolved. TRBJ2-1 matches the DNA end more closely, so the J call is doubtful. This CDR3 comprises 13 residues. Looked up from germline, CDR1 is MNHEY and CDR2 is SVGAGI. DNA for the CDR3: TGTGCCAGCAGTTTCGACATCAGGAATGAGCAGTTCTTC. The encoded protein is CASSFDIRNEQFF.

A few counts support this clonotype. V is TRBV6-2 or TRBV6-3 and J is TRBJ2-7; 8 bases map to TRBD1. In germline, CDR1 is MNHEY, CDR2 SVGEGT. Losses at the gene ends were 6 bases for V and 0 bases for J; bases not matched to a gene: 13. This CDR3 comprises 17 residues. CDR3: CASSSTGGTGSSYEQYV. The CDR3 DNA follows: TGTGCCAGCAGCTCTACGGGCGGGACAGGAAGCTCCTACGAGCAGTACGTC.

The chain combines TRBV11-2 with TRBJ2-3; 7 nucleotides match TRBD2. CDR1 is SGHAT, CDR2 FQNNGV, per germline. CDR3 length: 15 amino acids. With V trimmed by 5 bases and J by 8 bases, 13 bases remained unmatched. The CDR3, as DNA: TGTGCCAGCAGCCCTGTACGCGGGGGTAAGGGTACGCAGTATTTT. Amino acids: CASSPVRGGKGTQYF.

The table lists this clonotype with a few counts. The CDR3 bases are TGTGCCAGCAGCTTAGAGGGGGAGTGGAGTGAGCAGTTCTTC. Translated, it gives CASSLEGEWSEQFF. The chain uses TRBV7-8 and TRBJ2-5, with D tentatively TRBD1 (6 bases). The better agreement between TRBJ2-1 and the DNA end casts doubt on the J call. The CDR3 runs 14 residues. The germline gives CDR1 SGHVS, CDR2 FQNEAQ.

The V gene is TRBV5-1, the J gene TRBJ1-1; D is perhaps TRBD1 (5 bases). Trimming pared 1 base from V and 6 bases from J, leaving 10 bases between. Germline assignment: CDR1 SGHRS and CDR2 YFSETQ. This CDR3 is 13 amino acids long. DNA for the CDR3: TGCGCCAGCAGCTTGTGGAGGGGCTCTGAAGCTTTCTTT. Protein product: CASSLWRGSEAFF.

The chain has TRBV29-1 and TRBJ1-4; TRBD1 matches 9 bases. Germline-derived CDR1 and CDR2 are SQVTM and ANQGSEA. The junction had 5 bases not matched to a gene; V was cut back by 7 bases and J by 8 bases. The CDR3 covers 12 residues. The CDR3 sequence: CSAQGAGEKLFF. The CDR3 nucleotides read TGCAGCGCACAGGGGGCAGGGGAAAAACTGTTTTTT.

This clonotype turned up a few times. The chain is built from TRBV7-3 and TRBJ2-3; 9 positions match TRBD1. V lost 0 bases and J lost 2; bases outside the gene matches: 9. Per germline, CDR1 SGHTA and CDR2 FQGTGA. The CDR3 length is 18 residues. Here the CDR3 reads CASSLTPGTGTNTDTQYF. The CDR3 region has the DNA TGTGCCAGCAGCTTAACGCCCGGGACAGGGACCAACACAGATACGCAGTATTTT. The complete variable domain, with remaining parts taken from reference TRBV7-3 and TRBJ2-3, reads GAGVSQTPSNKVTEKGKYVELRCDPISGHTALYWYRQSLGQGPEFLIYFQGTGAADDSGLPNDRFFAVRPEGSVSTLKIQRTERGDSAVYLCASSLTPGTGTNTDTQYFGPGTRLTVL.

This clonotype was seen a few times. The chain employs TRBV6-1 and TRBJ2-5; 7 bases line up with TRBD2. V trimming: 10 bases; J trimming: 1 base; junction bases outside the gene matches: 6. The CDR3 loop spans 13 amino acids. The germline V gene encodes CDR1 MNHNS and CDR2 SASEGT. The CDR3 sequence is CAIGLDLQETQYF. As DNA, the CDR3 is TGTGCCATCGGACTAGACCTCCAAGAGACCCAGTACTTC.

This clonotype was picked up a small number of times. The genes are TRBV3-1 and TRBJ2-3; the D is unclear. Per the germline V gene, CDR1 is LGHDT and CDR2 is YNNKEL (reference sequence). This CDR3 is 13 amino acids long. V shed 2 bases and J shed 6 bases, with 9 bases lying between them. For the CDR3, the DNA is TGTGCCAGCAGCCAAAAGTATCGGGATACGCAGTATTTT. Its protein product is CASSQKYRDTQYF.

The chain combines TRBV18 with TRBJ2-3; 10 positions match TRBD1. V lost 5 bases and J lost 4; bases outside the gene matches: 3. This CDR3 has 14 amino acids. CDR1 and CDR2 from the germline V gene are KGHSH and LQKENI. As DNA, the CDR3 is TGTGCCAGCTCAACGACAGGGGGCCCAGATACGCAGTATTTT. This translates into CASSTTGGPDTQYF.